Reported below is one TCR beta chain. This entry comes from a study of T cell changes during pregnancy in multiple sclerosis. The repertoire was sequenced with immunoSEQ multiplex PCR; TCRdb's copy has only in-frame clones and lacks some. The sample carries around 56,000 clones, around nine tenths recorded once. V lost 1 base and J lost 10, with 10 bases in between. Germline CDR1 is SGHVS and CDR2 is FQNEAQ. This CDR3 has 13 residues. The sequencing here drew on peripheral blood, taken after pregnancy. The rearrangement joins TRBV7-8 to TRBJ1-4; D not certain. This receptor was taken from a female donor with multiple sclerosis, enrolled in a pregnancy study. The chain's CDR3 is CASSLESRGKLFF. In nucleotides, the CDR3 is TGTGCCAGCAGCTTAGAGAGTCGGGGAAAACTGTTTTTT.